This entry lists 21 T cell receptor beta chains sequenced from one sample in a study of PD-1 blockade in classical Hodgkin lymphoma. Described time point: newly diagnosed, previously untreated cHL patient sample. The investigators isolated CD8+ T cells from thawed PBMCs using magnetic negative selection. TCRdb's table, derived via immunoSEQ multiplex PCR, lists solely in-frame clones and lacks some. The table shows roughly 3,000 clones, with approximately 70% occurring only once. The sample comprised CD8+ T cells from blood. The receptors stem from a human donor with classical Hodgkin lymphoma.

DNA for the CDR3: TGTGCCAGCAGTGTTGACAGTAACAATGAGCAGTTCTTC. This encodes CASSVDSNNEQFF. V gene TRBV6-4 combines with J gene TRBJ2-1, with a possible D match to TRBD1 (5 bases). V was clipped by 4 bases and J by 5 bases, with 9 bases between them. The CDR3 is 13 amino acids. Per the germline V gene, CDR1 is MRHNA and CDR2 is SNTAGT.

The chain uses TRBV19 and TRBJ2-7; D ambiguous. The V end was cut by 5 bases, the J end by 3 bases, with 11 bases between. Germline CDR1 is LNHDA and CDR2 is SQIVND (reference sequence). CDR3 length: 13 amino acids. The CDR3 spells CASSGPVLYEQYF. Here the CDR3 DNA reads TGTGCCAGTAGTGGACCGGTCCTCTACGAGCAGTACTTC.

This clone was seen more than once but under ten times. This chain connects TRBV5-1 to TRBJ1-1, with TRBD1 identical over 7 bases. CDR3 length: 15 residues. Trimming removed 4 bases from V and 0 bases from J; junction bases left unmatched: 6. Germline V gene data show CDR1 as SGHRS and CDR2 as YFSETQ. DNA for the CDR3: TGCGCCAGCAGCCGGAGACAGGGCATGAACACTGAAGCTTTCTTT. Translation: CASSRRQGMNTEAFF.

The chain recombines TRBV9 with TRBJ2-4, with 10 bases lining up with TRBD2. The length of the CDR3 is 15 residues. V lost 0 bases and J lost 4; bases outside the gene matches: 1. From germline, CDR1 is SGDLS and CDR2 YYNGEE. DNA for the CDR3: TGTGCCAGCAGCGTAGGGACTAGCGGTAAAAACATTCAGTACTTC. Its protein is CASSVGTSGKNIQYF.

Regarding this clone: One end of the junction varies from germline; a read error may be responsible. The V call is TRBV2, the J call TRBJ1-1, with D hard to call. Germline CDR1 is SNHLY and CDR2 is FYNNEI. CDR3 length: 15 amino acids. Here the CDR3 reads CASSEAVLGLGQLGF. The CDR3 coding sequence is TGTGCCAGCAGTGAAGCCGTATTAGGTTTGGGTCAATTAGGATTT.

The chain combines TRBV28 with TRBJ2-1; 7 positions agree with TRBD1. CDR3 length equals 13 residues. The germline V gene encodes CDR1 MDHEN and CDR2 SYDVKM. Trimming took 10 bases from V and 4 from J; bases not matched to a gene: 7. CDR3 sequence: CATTGRGYNEQFF. The DNA of the CDR3 is TGTGCCACGACAGGGAGAGGGTACAATGAGCAGTTCTTC.

The chain carries TRBV7-9 and TRBJ2-5; 14 nucleotides line up with TRBD2. The CDR3 sequence is 18 residues long. Germline CDR1 SEHNR, CDR2 FQNEAQ (reference sequence). V shed 4 bases, J shed 5 bases, and the junction held 12 bases outside the gene matches. Written as DNA, the CDR3 is TGTGCCAGCAGCTCTACCCGACTAGCGGGAGGGTTGGGGGAGACCCAGTACTTC. Its protein is CASSSTRLAGGLGETQYF. The complete variable domain, with remaining parts taken from reference TRBV7-9 and TRBJ2-5, reads DTGVSQNPRHKITKRGQNVTFRCDPISEHNRLYWYRQTLGQGPEFLTYFQNEAQLEKSRLLSDRFSAERPKGSFSTLEIQRTEQGDSAMYLCASSSTRLAGGLGETQYFGPGTRLLVL.

By proportion, this clone is large (0.1 to 1%). V usage is TRBV7-9 and J usage is TRBJ2-3; D is possibly TRBD2 (5 bases). The CDR3 has 17 amino acids. Germline CDR1 and CDR2: SEHNR and FQNEAQ (reference sequence). The V end lost 1 base, the J end lost 3 bases, and 17 bases lay between the germline ends. The CDR3 protein is CASSLGRNWVWTDTQYF. CDR3 bases: TGTGCCAGCAGCTTAGGGAGGAATTGGGTGTGGACAGATACGCAGTATTTT.

This chain joins TRBV27 and TRBJ1-5, with D uncertain. Trimming cost V 1 base and J 2 bases, with 6 bases left between them. Germline lookup yields CDR1 MNHEY and CDR2 SMNVEV (reference sequence). The CDR3 is 14 residues long. Written as DNA, the CDR3 is TGTGCCAGCAGTTTATGGCAGGGCAATCAGCCCCAGCATTTT. It is translated as CASSLWQGNQPQHF.

A few counts support this clone. This chain connects TRBV6-4 to TRBJ2-3; 9 bases fit TRBD1. CDR3 length: 14 residues. The V segment lost 3 bases and the J segment 4 bases; nucleotides outside the gene matches: 2. CDR1 and CDR2 from the germline V gene are MRHNA and SNTAGT. The CDR3: CASSEGTGSDTQYF. The CDR3 region has the DNA TGTGCCAGCAGTGAGGGGACAGGGTCAGATACGCAGTATTTT.

The chain recombines TRBV15 with TRBJ2-7; a weak D match, TRBD2 (5 bases). Germline V gives CDR1 LNHNV, CDR2 YYDKDF (reference sequence). This CDR3 has 15 residues. V was shortened by 2 bases and J by 0 bases, with 11 bases between the two germline ends. This CDR3 is CATSRSFGDSYEQYF. CDR3 DNA sequence: TGTGCCACCAGCAGAAGTTTCGGGGACTCCTACGAGCAGTACTTC.

This clone was detected only a few times. The chain links TRBV7-9 to TRBJ1-2; D is unresolved. V was pared by 0 bases and J by 4 bases, with 12 bases between. This CDR3 has 15 residues. Germline V gives CDR1 SEHNR, CDR2 FQNEAQ (reference sequence). The CDR3 loop reads CASSLATWGSYGYTF. DNA of the CDR3: TGTGCCAGCAGCTTAGCCACTTGGGGAAGCTATGGCTACACCTTC.

The chain joins TRBV19 to TRBJ1-5, with D maybe TRBD1 (5 bases). The germline V and J ends were trimmed by 5 bases and 0 bases, with 11 bases remaining between them. The CDR3 is 15 residues long. Germline loops: CDR1 LNHDA, CDR2 SQIVND (reference sequence). The CDR3 DNA is TGTGCCAGTAGTCTGGGGCATTATAGCAATCAGCCCCAGCATTTT. It is translated as CASSLGHYSNQPQHF.

This sequence joins TRBV15 and TRBJ1-1; D is unclear. Between the trimmed V and J ends, which lost 0 bases and 7 bases, there was a span of 15 bases. Germline V gene lookup returns CDR1 LNHNV and CDR2 YYDKDF (reference sequence). The CDR3 length is 15 residues. The CDR3 sequence: CATSRESGAILEAFF. The DNA of the CDR3 is TGTGCCACCAGCAGAGAGTCCGGAGCGATCCTTGAAGCTTTCTTT.

The chain carries TRBV19 and TRBJ1-5; possibly TRBD1 for D (5 bases). Trimming took 3 bases from V and 5 from J, leaving 11 bases between them. The V gene's germline CDR1 is LNHDA and CDR2 SQIVND (reference sequence). The CDR3 runs 14 residues. The CDR3 reads CASSIWQGDQPQHF. The CDR3 DNA reads as TGTGCCAGTAGTATTTGGCAGGGCGATCAGCCCCAGCATTTT.

The chain joins TRBV27 to TRBJ1-2; 7 bases map to TRBD1. Germline lookup yields CDR1 MNHEY and CDR2 SMNVEV (reference sequence). V shed 6 bases, J shed 4 bases, and the junction held 17 bases outside the gene matches. This CDR3 spans 17 amino acids. CDR3: CASRLGTEREGLYGYTF. As DNA, the CDR3 is TGTGCCAGCAGGCTGGGGACAGAAAGAGAGGGACTCTATGGCTACACCTTC.

This rearrangement joins TRBV28 to TRBJ2-2; D perhaps matches TRBD2 (7 bases). This CDR3 contains 20 residues. V was trimmed by 2 bases and J by 7 bases, leaving 29 bases between them. In germline, CDR1 is MDHEN, CDR2 SYDVKM. CDR3 amino acids: CASSLRILSRGGRRVGELFF. In nucleotides, the CDR3 is TGTGCCAGCAGTTTACGGATCCTAAGTAGGGGGGGACGACGGGTCGGGGAGCTGTTTTTT.

This sequence joins TRBV2 and TRBJ2-3; 11 positions match TRBD2. The CDR3 loop spans 17 amino acids. Germline CDR1 SNHLY, CDR2 FYNNEI. With V trimmed by 6 bases and J by 2 bases, 10 bases remained unmatched. CDR3 amino acids: CASRPGLADFFTDTQYF. The CDR3 nucleotides are TGTGCCAGCAGGCCGGGACTAGCGGACTTCTTCACAGATACGCAGTATTTT.

This clone was seen once. This rearrangement joins TRBV5-8 to TRBJ1-1; D not resolved. This CDR3 is built from 13 residues. Germline V CDR1 and CDR2: SGHTS, YDEGEE. The V end was cut by 4 bases, the J end by 5 bases, with 12 bases between. The CDR3 DNA is TGTGCCAGCAGCCTCGCGGCTGGGACTGAAGCTTTCTTT. Translating gives CASSLAAGTEAFF.

This chain connects TRBV4-1 to TRBJ2-5; 10 bases agree with TRBD1. The V segment lost 1 base and the J segment 5 bases; nucleotides outside the gene matches: 16. The CDR3 is 19 residues long. Germline values: CDR1 MGHRA, CDR2 YSYEKL. CDR3 nucleotides: TGCGCCAGCAGCCAAGGTCCAATGAGGGACAGGGGAATATTGGAGACCCAGTACTTC. It codes for CASSQGPMRDRGILETQYF.

CDR3 nucleotides: TGTGCCAGCAGCTTGTCACTGGGTTCGTCCTACGAGCAGTACTTC. Its protein product is CASSLSLGSSYEQYF. The chain uses TRBV7-1 and TRBJ2-7; unclear D gene. TRBV7-1 is sorted into the ORF group, with uncertain function. There are 15 residues in the CDR3. V dropped 4 bases and J dropped 1 base, with 14 bases sitting between them.